This record concerns one TCR beta chain sequence. The data derive from a study of blood T cell repertoires in COVID-19. Study context: Researchers got acute and convalescent COVID-19 samples from the United States, Italy and Spain.

Repertoires were generated with immunoSEQ multiplex PCR, while TCRdb's copy carries only in-frame clones and drops some. The sample carries 25,000 or so clones, approximately 94% recorded once. Germline V gene sequence: CDR1 SGHRS, CDR2 YFSETQ. The CDR3 runs 14 residues. Between the trimmed V and J ends, which lost 4 bases and 12 bases, there was a span of 17 bases. This rearrangement joins TRBV5-1 to TRBJ2-6, with D possibly matching TRBD1 (6 bases). The sample was peripheral blood. This sequence originates from a woman aged 45-60 years with active COVID-19. The CDR3 DNA reads as TGCGCCAGCAGCAGGGACACGACTGGGACCGTCCTGACTTTC. The encoded protein is CASSRDTTGTVLTF.